Listed here are 30 T cell receptor beta chains from one sample, sequenced in a study of cytomegalovirus exposure and HLA in healthy donors. A multiplex PCR was run with 60 Vbeta primers and 13 Jbeta primers. Measured with immunoSEQ multiplex PCR; TCRdb has only the in-frame clones, and not every one. The repertoire includes some 89,000 clones, 85% of them detected once, and 7.4% sits in the top ten. The material sequenced was PBMCs. The receptors originated from a man between 35 and 55 years old in good health and CMV-seropositive.

The V and J genes are TRBV20-1 and TRBJ2-7; TRBD1 might be the D (5 bases). Germline CDR1 reads DFQATT; CDR2 reads SNEGSKA (reference sequence). The CDR3 is 11 residues long. Trimming pared 6 bases from V and 6 bases from J, leaving 12 bases between. The CDR3 DNA is TGCAGTGCAGAACAGGTCTCCGAGCAGTACTTC. It encodes CSAEQVSEQYF.

The chain uses TRBV11-2 and TRBJ1-4; 8 bases agree with TRBD1. Germline loops: CDR1 SGHAT, CDR2 FQNNGV. The ends lost 6 bases at V and 6 bases at J; junction bases unmatched: 9. The CDR3 totals 15 residues. The CDR3 loop is CASRKTGDRYEKLFF. The CDR3 coding sequence is TGTGCCAGCAGAAAGACAGGGGACCGGTATGAAAAACTGTTTTTT. Using reference TRBV11-2 and TRBJ1-4 for the parts outside the CDR3, the full variable domain is EAGVAQSPRYKIIEKRQSVAFWCNPISGHATLYWYQQILGQGPKLLIQFQNNGVVDDSQLPKDRFSAERLKGVDSTLKIQPAKLEDSAVYLCASRKTGDRYEKLFFGSGTQLSVL.

The chain employs TRBV15 and TRBJ1-1; unclear D gene. CDR1 LNHNV and CDR2 YYDKDF come from the germline V gene (reference sequence). Trimming took off 4 bases at V and 3 bases at J, with 12 bases between the two ends. This CDR3 region has 14 residues. The CDR3 DNA follows: TGTGCCACCAGCACGTCCTACGGGTACACTGAAGCTTTCTTT. It yields the protein CATSTSYGYTEAFF.

The V call is TRBV7-9, the J call TRBJ1-2; 7 nucleotides match TRBD1. Trimming took 5 bases from V and 10 from J; bases not matched to a gene: 13. Germline V gene data show CDR1 as SEHNR and CDR2 as FQNEAQ (reference sequence). The length of the CDR3 is 14 residues. CDR3 DNA: TGTGCCAGCAGCGTCTCCCAGACAGGGAATGTCTACACCTTC. It yields the protein CASSVSQTGNVYTF.

V gene TRBV6-1 combines with J gene TRBJ2-1; TRBD2 aligns across 14 bases. The J segment lost 7 bases and the V segment lost 5 bases, leaving 13 bases of the junction unmatched. The CDR3 contains 18 residues. The germline gives CDR1 MNHNS, CDR2 SASEGT. CDR3 in DNA: TGTGCCAGCAGTAAAGGGACTAGCGGGAGAAAACGTGGGAATGAGCAGTTCTTC. As protein: CASSKGTSGRKRGNEQFF.

This clone was observed once. The V and J genes are TRBV11-3 and TRBJ2-3, with 11 nucleotides matching TRBD1. The CDR3 is 14 amino acids. Germline loops: CDR1 SGHNT, CDR2 YENEEA. Unmatched junction bases numbered 2, after V lost 5 bases and J lost 4 bases. The CDR3 spells CASSGTGGADTQYF. CDR3 nucleotide sequence: TGTGCCAGCAGCGGGACAGGGGGTGCAGATACGCAGTATTTT.

This chain connects TRBV30 to TRBJ2-2; the D gene is possibly TRBD1 (6 bases). This CDR3 is built from 14 residues. V was trimmed by 4 bases and J by 2 bases, leaving 11 bases between them. Germline CDR1 reads GTSNPN; CDR2 reads SVGIG (reference sequence). The CDR3 spells CAWMRTDNTGELFF. CDR3 DNA: TGTGCCTGGATGAGGACAGATAACACCGGGGAGCTGTTTTTT.

A word on this clone: An end of the junction does not agree with germline; a read error may underlie this. The sample has other DNA sequences that encode this CDR3 too. The chain joins TRBV30 to TRBJ2-3; maybe TRBD1 (5 bases). Germline CDR1 GTSNPN, CDR2 SVGIG (reference sequence). The CDR3 contains 17 residues. The CDR3 region is CAWSTWGRAVGTDTQYF. The CDR3 DNA is TGTGCCTGGAGTACGTGGGGCAGGGCCGTGGGCACAGATACGCAGTACTTT. Full variable domain (outside the CDR3, taken from reference TRBV30 and TRBJ2-3): SQTIHQWPATLVQPVGSPLSLECTVEGTSNPNLYWYRQAAGRGLQLLFYSVGIGQISSEVPQNLSASRPQDRQFILSSKKLLLSDSGFYLCAWSTWGRAVGTDTQYFGPGTRLTVL.

This sequence joins TRBV5-1 and TRBJ1-3, with D maybe TRBD1 (6 bases). The CDR3 runs 18 residues. Germline V CDR1 and CDR2: SGHRS, YFSETQ. Trimming shortened V by 0 bases and J by 4 bases, and 20 bases separated the two germline ends. The CDR3 loop reads CASSLVGASLSSGNTIYF. Here the CDR3 DNA reads TGCGCCAGCAGCTTGGTGGGGGCCTCTCTTTCCTCCGGAAACACCATATATTTT.

The CDR3 nucleotides are TGTGCCAGTAGTCCCGACAGGGGCGTGAACACTGAAGCTTTCTTT. Translated: CASSPDRGVNTEAFF. The chain is built from TRBV19 and TRBJ1-1; 8 bases line up with TRBD1. The CDR3 covers 15 residues. Germline loops: CDR1 LNHDA, CDR2 SQIVND (reference sequence). V trimming: 5 bases; J trimming: 0 bases; junction bases outside the gene matches: 5.

This clone showed up just a few times. The chain links TRBV19 to TRBJ2-1, with D perhaps matching TRBD1 (6 bases). Germline CDR1 LNHDA, CDR2 SQIVND (reference sequence). This CDR3 spans 13 amino acids. V lost 3 bases to trimming and J lost 5 bases, with 8 bases between them. The DNA for the CDR3 is TGTGCCAGTAGTATGAGGGGGAACAATGAGCAGTTCTTC. As protein: CASSMRGNNEQFF.

The rearrangement links TRBV4-2 to TRBJ2-1, with 8 bases identical to TRBD2. The CDR3 totals 16 residues. The V segment lost 0 bases and the J segment 10 bases; nucleotides outside the gene matches: 11. The germline gives CDR1 LGHNA, CDR2 YNFKEQ. As DNA, the CDR3 is TGTGCCAGCAGCCAAGAGGGGGGGACTAGGGTATTAGAGCAGTTCTTC. Amino acids: CASSQEGGTRVLEQFF.

In regard to this clone: Its ends do not fully match the called genes, so a read error is possible. The chain links TRBV9 to TRBJ2-5; D is perhaps TRBD1 (6 bases). The germline CDR1 and CDR2 sequences are SGDLS and YYNGEE. CDR3 length: 15 residues. In nucleotides, the CDR3 is TGTGCCAGCAGCGTAGCCGGACAGATAAGAGAGGCCCAGTACTTC. This translates into CASSVAGQIREAQYF.

This clone has a handful of counts. The J gene is TRBJ2-3, the V gene TRBV7-2; tentatively, D is TRBD2 (6 bases). The length of the CDR3 is 15 residues. Between the trimmed V and J ends, which lost 1 base and 0 bases, there was a span of 8 bases. Germline V gene sequence: CDR1 SGHTA, CDR2 FQGNSA. The CDR3 nucleotides read TGTGCCAGCAGCTTAGTAGGGACTAGCACAGATACGCAGTATTTT. It specifies CASSLVGTSTDTQYF.

This sequence joins TRBV2 and TRBJ2-3, with 8 positions matching TRBD2. CDR1 is SNHLY, CDR2 FYNNEI, per germline. V gave up 8 bases and J gave up 0 bases; unmatched junction bases: 7. The CDR3 runs 15 residues. CDR3 bases: TGTGCCAGCTCGAGGGCGGGGGGAAGCACAGATACGCAGTATTTT. Translating gives CASSRAGGSTDTQYF.

The chain couples TRBV9 to TRBJ1-2; D ambiguous. With 0 bases removed from V and 2 bases from J, the gap between germline ends came to 14 bases. Germline V CDR1 and CDR2: SGDLS, YYNGEE. This CDR3 contains 16 residues. In DNA form, the CDR3 reads TGTGCCAGCAGCGTAGGAAGGGAGGGAGTGAACTATGGCTACACCTTC. Its translation: CASSVGREGVNYGYTF. Combining the CDR3 with reference TRBV9 and TRBJ1-2 gives the whole variable domain DSGVTQTPKHLITATGQRVTLRCSPRSGDLSVYWYQQSLDQGLQFLIQYYNGEERAKGNILERFSAQQFPDLHSELNLSSLELGDSALYFCASSVGREGVNYGYTFGSGTRLTVV.

This clone turned up a few times. The chain joins TRBV19 to TRBJ2-7; TRBD2 might be the D (5 bases). V lost 3 bases and J 0 bases, leaving 9 bases between the germline ends. The germline CDR1 and CDR2 sequences are LNHDA and SQIVND (reference sequence). The CDR3 has 14 amino acids. The DNA of the CDR3 is TGTGCCAGTAGTATGGGTGAGGGCTCCTACGAGCAGTACTTC. The encoded protein is CASSMGEGSYEQYF.

V gene TRBV2 combines with J gene TRBJ2-5; 7 bases fit TRBD2. Germline V gives CDR1 SNHLY, CDR2 FYNNEI. The CDR3 is 14 residues long. V trimming: 3 bases; J trimming: 5 bases; junction bases outside the gene matches: 6. CDR3 sequence reads: CASSDRLARETQYF. The CDR3, as DNA: TGTGCCAGCAGTGACCGACTAGCTAGGGAGACCCAGTACTTC.

This rearrangement joins TRBV9 to TRBJ2-3; 7 bases line up with TRBD1. Trimming cost V 4 bases and J 2 bases; bases outside gene matches: 10. The CDR3 extends over 16 amino acids. The germline gives CDR1 SGDLS, CDR2 YYNGEE. CDR3 amino acids: CASSLGDRANTDTQYF. CDR3 DNA sequence: TGTGCCAGCAGCTTAGGAGACAGGGCAAACACAGATACGCAGTATTTT.

The chain links TRBV19 to TRBJ2-1, with D tentatively TRBD2 (6 bases). V was shortened by 3 bases and J by 7 bases, with 22 bases between the two germline ends. The V gene's germline CDR1 is LNHDA and CDR2 SQIVND (reference sequence). The CDR3 totals 17 residues. The CDR3 spells CASSIAAGSARGNEQFF. In DNA form, the CDR3 reads TGTGCCAGTAGTATTGCGGCGGGGTCGGCCCGAGGGAATGAGCAGTTCTTC.

V gene TRBV12-5 combines with J gene TRBJ2-3; D is uncertain. Germline V gene sequence: CDR1 LGHNT, CDR2 FRNRAP. Trimming took off 3 bases at V and 1 base at J, with 8 bases between the two ends. The CDR3 has 14 residues. The CDR3 coding sequence is TGTGCTAGTGGTTTAGAGGTCCGCACAGATACGCAGTATTTT. Amino acid sequence: CASGLEVRTDTQYF.

This clone was seen a few times. The rearrangement links TRBV6-1 to TRBJ2-7; 9 bases fit TRBD1. This CDR3 contains 16 residues. Per germline, CDR1 MNHNS and CDR2 SASEGT. The V gene end was trimmed by 4 bases and the J gene end by 3 bases; junction bases not matched to a gene: 10. The CDR3 protein is CASSGTVTGGLYEQYF. The CDR3 nucleotides are TGTGCCAGCAGTGGGACGGTGACAGGGGGTCTCTACGAGCAGTACTTC.

This clone showed up just a few times. V usage is TRBV6-1 and J usage is TRBJ2-7; D possibly corresponds to TRBD2 (5 bases). Deletions cut 6 bases from V and 3 bases from J, with 12 bases between. Germline CDR1 and CDR2: MNHNS and SASEGT. The CDR3 runs to 13 residues. CDR3 loop: CASRVIEGYEQYF. As DNA, the CDR3 is TGTGCCAGCAGGGTTATTGAGGGCTACGAGCAGTACTTC.

The chain joins TRBV13 to TRBJ2-2, with 8 bases lining up with TRBD1. Germline CDR1 is PRHDT and CDR2 is FYEKMQ (reference sequence). This CDR3 is 13 amino acids long. Trimming took 5 bases from V and 8 from J; bases not matched to a gene: 4. CDR3: CASSDRGLGELFF. The CDR3 DNA follows: TGTGCCAGCAGCGACAGGGGTTTGGGGGAGCTGTTTTTT.

The chain carries TRBV27 and TRBJ2-1; 8 bases agree with TRBD2. The junction had 8 bases not matched to a gene; V was cut back by 4 bases and J by 15 bases. The CDR3 consists of 12 residues. CDR1 is MNHEY, CDR2 SMNVEV, per germline (reference sequence). CDR3 amino acids: CASSYPGGGLFF. The CDR3 DNA follows: TGTGCCAGCAGTTACCCAGGCGGGGGGCTGTTCTTC.

This chain connects TRBV7-9 to TRBJ2-7; D gene ambiguous. The CDR3 is 16 amino acids. Germline V gene sequence: CDR1 SEHNR, CDR2 FQNEAQ (reference sequence). V was trimmed by 1 base and J by 1 base, leaving 14 bases between them. The CDR3 nucleotides read TGTGCCAGCAGCTTAGTAGCCCACAAGCCATCCTACGAGCAGTACTTC. Residues: CASSLVAHKPSYEQYF.

The chain carries TRBV9 and TRBJ1-5; 8 nucleotides align to TRBD1. The trim removed 2 bases at V and 4 bases at J, leaving 5 bases unmatched. Germline CDR1 reads SGDLS; CDR2 reads YYNGEE. The CDR3 consists of 15 residues. The DNA of the CDR3 is TGTGCCAGCAGCGTCGGGACAGGTGAAAATCAGCCCCAGCATTTT. As protein: CASSVGTGENQPQHF. The complete variable domain, with remaining parts taken from reference TRBV9 and TRBJ1-5, reads DSGVTQTPKHLITATGQRVTLRCSPRSGDLSVYWYQQSLDQGLQFLIQYYNGEERAKGNILERFSAQQFPDLHSELNLSSLELGDSALYFCASSVGTGENQPQHFGDGTRLSIL.

The V and J genes are TRBV19 and TRBJ1-4; 7 bases align to TRBD1. This CDR3 is built from 14 residues. CDR1 LNHDA and CDR2 SQIVND come from the germline V gene (reference sequence). V shed 4 bases, J shed 8 bases, and the junction held 7 bases outside the gene matches. CDR3 DNA sequence: TGTGCCAGTAGTACAGGGACAGCGGTCGAAAAACTGTTTTTT. This encodes CASSTGTAVEKLFF.

The V call is TRBV7-6, the J call TRBJ1-2; D is ambiguous. The CDR3 covers 14 residues. V was clipped by 5 bases and J by 8 bases, with 18 bases between them. Germline CDR1 reads SGHVS; CDR2 reads FNYEAQ. CDR3 residues: CASSPVLRIGGYTF. In DNA form, the CDR3 reads TGTGCCAGCAGCCCTGTATTGAGAATCGGGGGCTACACCTTC.

V is TRBV2 and J is TRBJ1-4; TRBD1 agrees at 8 bases. The V and J ends lost 6 bases and 4 bases, in that order; junction bases with no gene match: 4. This CDR3 has 14 residues. The V gene's germline CDR1 is SNHLY and CDR2 FYNNEI. Here the CDR3 reads CASRTQGVNEKLFF. CDR3 DNA sequence: TGTGCCAGCAGAACACAGGGGGTTAATGAAAAACTGTTTTTT.